This T cell receptor beta chain was documented in a study of shared clonotypes between healthy human individuals. Study in general: Per donor, CD8 memory used one plate, CD8 naive used two, CD4 memory used three and CD4 naive used three.

CD8 cells regarded as naive lacked CD45RO, were positively chosen for CCR7, and omitted terminally differentiated effector memory CD45RA+ cells. Deep-level running was used for the assay. Some clones are missing from TCRdb's copy, which holds only in-frame ones; the method was immunoSEQ multiplex PCR. The profile shows about 680,000 clones, about 91% of them singletons. Per germline, CDR1 SGHVS and CDR2 FNYEAQ. CDR3 length: 12 amino acids. The germline V and J ends were trimmed by 5 bases and 6 bases, with 8 bases remaining between them. Input material: naive CD8+ T cells sorted from blood. This clonotype originated in a man aged 25-45 years in good health. The rearrangement uses TRBV7-6 and TRBJ2-1, with D perhaps matching TRBD1 (5 bases). CDR3 coding DNA: TGTGCCAGCAGCCCCCAGGGCAATGAGCAGTTCTTC. Translating gives CASSPQGNEQFF.